This T cell receptor beta chain was found in a study of T-cell reconstitution after alpha-beta-depleted transplantation in children. The CDR3 length is 12 residues. Germline lookup yields CDR1 SQVTM and CDR2 ANQGSEA. Trimming left V 4 bases short and J 0 bases short, with 6 bases between. Unique molecular identifiers were incorporated into the prepared TCRbeta library. One entry per CDR3 protein results from TCRdb running MiXCR on the PCR reads. The sample lists roughly 17,000 distinct CDR3 sequences, around 12% occurring once. This chain links TRBV29-1 with TRBJ2-5; D gene uncertain. Specimen: PBMCs, mostly from graft donor cells, collected 180 days after TCRalphabeta/CD19-depleted stem cell transplant. The sequence was collected from a boy less than two years old who had a stem cell transplant for Wiskott-Aldrich syndrome, so the T cells may come from the graft donor. The CDR3 nucleotides are TGCAGCGTTGTAGGCTACCAAGAGACCCAGTACTTC. Translating gives CSVVGYQETQYF.